The 9 T cell receptor beta chains below all came from one sample that was sequenced in a study of blood T cell repertoires in COVID-19. Only in-frame clones appear in the TCRdb table, and some are missing; sequencing was by immunoSEQ multiplex PCR. The data hold 250,000 to 300,000 clones, with just over 85% observed a single time. The sequenced sample was peripheral blood. These receptors all stem from a young woman with active or convalescent COVID-19.

The genes are TRBV5-1 and TRBJ2-1, with 9 bases fitting TRBD1. The germline gives CDR1 SGHRS, CDR2 YFSETQ. The CDR3 covers 17 residues. Trimming took 3 bases from V and 6 from J; bases not matched to a gene: 13. Here the CDR3 DNA reads TGCGCCAGCAGCTCACAAGTGACAGGGGGGTCACTCAATGAGCAGTTCTTC. Encoded protein: CASSSQVTGGSLNEQFF. Combining the CDR3 with reference TRBV5-1 and TRBJ2-1 gives the whole variable domain KAGVTQTPRYLIKTRGQQVTLSCSPISGHRSVSWYQQTPGQGLQFLFEYFSETQRNKGNFPGRFSGRQFSNSRSEMNVSTLELGDSALYLCASSSQVTGGSLNEQFFGPGTRLTVL.

V usage is TRBV10-3 and J usage is TRBJ1-1; 8 positions match TRBD1. Trimming took 5 bases from V and 1 from J; bases not matched to a gene: 3. The CDR3 covers 14 residues. Germline CDR1 ENHRY, CDR2 SYGVKD. CDR3 DNA sequence: TGTGCCATCAGTTTGACAGGGGAGAACACTGAAGCTTTCTTT. Amino acid sequence: CAISLTGENTEAFF.

V is TRBV4-3 and J is TRBJ2-3; TRBD2 aligns across 14 bases. The junction had 10 bases not matched to a gene; V was cut back by 5 bases and J by 0 bases. CDR1 LGHNA and CDR2 YSLEER come from the germline V gene. This CDR3 is built from 19 residues. The CDR3 DNA reads as TGCGCCAGCAGCGGGGAGGGGACTAGCGGGGGAACTAGCACAGATACGCAGTATTTT. Its protein product is CASSGEGTSGGTSTDTQYF.

In nucleotides, the CDR3 is TGTGCCAGTAGTATACGAGTGGCGGTTGAAGCTTTCTTT. Amino acid sequence: CASSIRVAVEAFF. This chain links TRBV19 with TRBJ1-1; D unclear. The germline V and J ends were trimmed by 2 bases and 7 bases, with 11 bases remaining between them. The CDR3 sequence is 13 residues long. Germline lookup yields CDR1 LNHDA and CDR2 SQIVND (reference sequence).

V usage is TRBV10-3 and J usage is TRBJ1-2; 8 bases are shared with TRBD1. From germline, CDR1 is ENHRY and CDR2 SYGVKD. Trimming cost V 4 bases and J 4 bases; bases outside gene matches: 5. The CDR3 sequence is 14 residues long. The chain's CDR3 is CAISAGTGPYGYTF. The CDR3 region has the DNA TGTGCCATCAGTGCCGGGACAGGTCCCTATGGCTACACCTTC.

This clone was observed a single time. This chain connects TRBV27 to TRBJ2-7; possible D gene TRBD1, 5 bases. There are 13 residues in the CDR3. Germline V gives CDR1 MNHEY, CDR2 SMNVEV (reference sequence). In DNA, the CDR3 is TGTGCTGCTGGGCAGGGCAGCTCCTACGAGCAGTACTTC. Translated, it gives CAAGQGSSYEQYF.

The chain links TRBV5-1 to TRBJ1-6; unclear D gene. The CDR3 consists of 14 residues. CDR1 and CDR2 from the germline V gene are SGHRS and YFSETQ. V lost 4 bases and J 9 bases, leaving 14 bases between the germline ends. CDR3 sequence (DNA): TGCGCCAGCAGCCCGACCGCGGGCGTTTCACCCCTCCACTTT. Translated: CASSPTAGVSPLHF. The whole variable domain, filled in from reference TRBV5-1 and TRBJ1-6, reads KAGVTQTPRYLIKTRGQQVTLSCSPISGHRSVSWYQQTPGQGLQFLFEYFSETQRNKGNFPGRFSGRQFSNSRSEMNVSTLELGDSALYLCASSPTAGVSPLHFGNGTRLTVT.

V and J are TRBV18 and TRBJ1-1, with TRBD1 identical over 7 bases. The CDR3 runs to 16 residues. V dropped 3 bases and J dropped 1; count of bases not matched to a gene: 8. Per germline, CDR1 KGHSH and CDR2 LQKENI. This CDR3 reads CASSPYARQGNTEAFF. The CDR3 DNA reads as TGTGCCAGCTCACCTTACGCTCGACAGGGGAACACTGAAGCTTTCTTT.

The chain combines TRBV28 with TRBJ1-2, with TRBD1 matching 8 bases. The germline CDR1 and CDR2 sequences are MDHEN and SYDVKM. This CDR3 region has 16 residues. V was clipped by 4 bases and J by 3 bases; unmatched bases: 10. The CDR3 DNA is TGTGCCAGCAGTTCGGCCCGGACAGGGAACGACTATGGCTACACCTTC. Translation gives CASSSARTGNDYGYTF.